One sample yielded the 23 T cell receptor beta chains listed below, sequenced in a study of T cell repertoires in cytomegalovirus infection. Their antigens are not known. Via MiXCR, TCRdb re-called the reads, giving one row per CDR3 protein. The data contain some 900,000 distinct CDR3 sequences, 30% to 35% of them singletons. The starting material was cultured CD8+ T cells from PBMCs, obtained from culture after CMV antigen stimulation. Receptors originate from a human donor in good health (CMV status not recorded). Some clones in this sample may be carry-over from other donors' samples.

The chain carries TRBV28 and TRBJ2-5; TRBD1 agrees at 7 bases. The CDR3 runs 17 residues. V was clipped by 7 bases and J by 3 bases; unmatched bases: 17. Germline V lookup: CDR1 MDHEN, CDR2 SYDVKM. The CDR3 bases are TGTGCCAGCACCCTGGGGGCAGGGGGAAATCGGGAAGAGACCCAGTACTTC. It is translated as CASTLGAGGNREETQYF.

This clonotype was detected only a few times. The V gene is TRBV7-9, the J gene TRBJ2-3; TRBD2 matches at 10 bases. The germline CDR1 and CDR2 sequences are SEHNR and FQNEAQ (reference sequence). With 8 bases clipped from V and 3 bases from J, the junction kept 8 bases outside the gene matches. This CDR3 comprises 15 residues. The CDR3 DNA follows: TGTGCCAGCGAATGGGGTAGCGGGGGGACAGATACGCAGTATTTT. The encoded protein is CASEWGSGGTDTQYF.

The table lists this clonotype with a few counts. A read error may produce the germline difference seen at one junction end. This rearrangement joins TRBV7-9 to TRBJ2-1; 10 bases match TRBD2. Germline values: CDR1 SEHNR, CDR2 FQNEAQ (reference sequence). The CDR3 consists of 15 residues. The DNA of the CDR3 is TGTGCCAGCCGCTTAGCGGGGGGACCCTTCAATGAGCAGTTCTTC. Its protein product is CASRLAGGPFNEQFF.

This chain links TRBV28 with TRBJ2-2, with a possible D match to TRBD2 (6 bases). The CDR3 length is 15 residues. The V gene's germline CDR1 is MDHEN and CDR2 SYDVKM. Trimming took 8 bases from V and 1 from J, leaving 14 bases between them. The CDR3 is CASGLWGENTGELFF. DNA for the CDR3: TGTGCCAGCGGTCTATGGGGGGAGAACACCGGGGAGCTGTTTTTT. Variable domain in full (rest from reference TRBV28 and TRBJ2-2): DVKVTQSSRYLVKRTGEKVFLECVQDMDHENMFWYRQDPGLGLRLIYFSYDVKMKEKGDIPEGYSVSREKKERFSLILESASTNQTSMYLCASGLWGENTGELFFGEGSRLTVL.

The chain carries TRBV27 and TRBJ1-2; TRBD1 matches at 10 bases. Unmatched junction bases numbered 8, after V lost 1 base and J lost 3 bases. Germline values: CDR1 MNHEY, CDR2 SMNVEV (reference sequence). The CDR3 length is 17 residues. CDR3 amino acids: CASSLYPGTGDYYGYTF. As DNA, the CDR3 is TGTGCCAGCAGTTTATACCCGGGGACAGGGGACTACTATGGCTACACCTTC.

V and J are TRBV7-9 and TRBJ2-5; D call uncertain. The CDR3 is 15 amino acids. Germline V CDR1 and CDR2: SEHNR, FQNEAQ (reference sequence). V lost 1 base and J lost 5, with 14 bases in between. The DNA for the CDR3 is TGTGCCAGCAGCTTAGAAACGACGGCCCGGGAGACCCAGTACTTC. Protein product: CASSLETTARETQYF. Complete variable domain (other parts from reference TRBV7-9 and TRBJ2-5): DTGVSQNPRHKITKRGQNVTFRCDPISEHNRLYWYRQTLGQGPEFLTYFQNEAQLEKSRLLSDRFSAERPKGSFSTLEIQRTEQGDSAMYLCASSLETTARETQYFGPGTRLLVL.

The rearrangement joins TRBV4-1 to TRBJ1-1; maybe TRBD1 (5 bases). Germline CDR1 and CDR2: MGHRA and YSYEKL. The CDR3 is 14 residues long. Trimming pared 3 bases from V and 4 bases from J, leaving 12 bases between. CDR3 nucleotides: TGCGCCAGCAGCCAGACTATGGGGGGCACTGAAGCTTTCTTT. It is translated as CASSQTMGGTEAFF.

The chain carries TRBV7-6 and TRBJ1-5; TRBD1 might be the D (5 bases). This CDR3 has 12 amino acids. CDR1 is SGHVS and CDR2 is FNYEAQ in the germline V gene. V was clipped by 2 bases and J by 7 bases, with 6 bases between them. CDR3: CASSLQGQPQHF. The CDR3 region has the DNA TGTGCCAGCAGCTTACAGGGCCAGCCCCAGCATTTT.

V gene TRBV12-3 or TRBV12-4 combines with J gene TRBJ1-4; D unresolved. The CDR3 length is 14 residues. V was cut by 3 bases and J by 8 bases, with 13 bases left in between. CDR3 sequence (DNA): TGTGCCAGCAGTTTTTCCCTGAGGAAGGAAAAACTGTTTTTT. This codes for CASSFSLRKEKLFF.

This clonotype was seen only a few times. This sequence joins TRBV4-1 and TRBJ2-1, with 8 bases identical to TRBD2. Germline CDR1 MGHRA, CDR2 YSYEKL. The ends lost 0 bases at V and 5 bases at J; junction bases unmatched: 3. The CDR3 is 15 residues long. Written as DNA, the CDR3 is TGCGCCAGCAGCCAAGAGACGGGGGGGCACAATGAGCAGTTCTTC. Its protein product is CASSQETGGHNEQFF.

About this clonotype itself: A read error may account for a junction end that differs from germline. V usage is TRBV7-2 and J usage is TRBJ2-2; 9 nucleotides match TRBD2. The germline V gene encodes CDR1 SGHTA and CDR2 FQGNSA. There are 15 residues in the CDR3. The CDR3 is CANSLFAGGAGELFF. The CDR3 DNA reads as TGTGCCAACAGCTTGTTCGCGGGGGGGGCCGGGGAGCTGTTTTTT.

The CDR3 loop reads CASSPMDLTYEQYF. In nucleotides, the CDR3 is TGTGCCAGCTCACCAATGGACTTAACCTACGAGCAGTACTTC. The chain recombines TRBV18 with TRBJ2-7, with a possible D match to TRBD2 (5 bases). Trimming removed 2 bases from V and 2 bases from J, with 10 bases in between. This CDR3 region has 14 residues. Germline V gene data show CDR1 as KGHSH and CDR2 as LQKENI. Combining the CDR3 with reference TRBV18 and TRBJ2-7 gives the whole variable domain NAGVMQNPRHLVRRRGQEARLRCSPMKGHSHVYWYRQLPEEGLKFMVYLQKENIIDESGMPKERFSAEFPKEGPSILRIQQVVRGDSAAYFCASSPMDLTYEQYFGPGTRLTVT.

This clonotype was seen only a few times. This chain connects TRBV6-1 to TRBJ2-1; weak D call: TRBD1 (6 bases). This CDR3 has 15 amino acids. V shed 6 bases and J shed 2 bases, with 14 bases lying between them. Germline CDR1 reads MNHNS; CDR2 reads SASEGT. As DNA, the CDR3 is TGTGCCAGCAGGGGGGCCCAGTCCCCCTACAATGAGCAGTTCTTC. The encoded protein is CASRGAQSPYNEQFF.

The chain is built from TRBV10-3 and TRBJ1-3; TRBD1 matches 8 bases. V trimming: 11 bases; J trimming: 4 bases; junction bases outside the gene matches: 10. Germline loops: CDR1 ENHRY, CDR2 SYGVKD. CDR3 length: 14 residues. The CDR3 nucleotides are TGTGCCGTACAGGGGGGGGCAGGAGGAAACACCATATATTTT. It yields the protein CAVQGGAGGNTIYF.

In DNA, the CDR3 is TGTGCCACCAGCAGAGGTAGACAGGCTGAAGCTTTCTTT. It translates to CATSRGRQAEAFF. The rearrangement joins TRBV15 to TRBJ1-1, with D tentatively TRBD1 (6 bases). The CDR3 has 13 residues. Trimming took 1 base from V and 6 from J, leaving 9 bases between them. Germline CDR1 LNHNV, CDR2 YYDKDF (reference sequence).

V is TRBV19 and J is TRBJ2-3; a possible D gene is TRBD2 (6 bases). CDR3 length: 13 residues. V was trimmed by 8 bases and J by 6 bases, leaving 15 bases between them. Germline V CDR1 and CDR2: LNHDA, SQIVND (reference sequence). The CDR3 nucleotides are TGTGCCAGTGCCCCACTAGCTGTCGATACGCAGTATTTT. Encoded protein: CASAPLAVDTQYF.

V and J are TRBV12-3 or TRBV12-4 and TRBJ1-1, with D possibly matching TRBD1 (6 bases). Trimming shortened V by 3 bases and J by 3 bases, and 14 bases separated the two germline ends. The CDR3 loop spans 15 amino acids. The CDR3 protein is CASSFPGDGYTEAFF. The DNA of the CDR3 is TGTGCCAGCAGTTTCCCAGGGGACGGGTACACTGAAGCTTTCTTT.

V and J are TRBV5-1 and TRBJ1-1; 9 positions agree with TRBD1. The junction had 11 bases not matched to a gene; V was cut back by 6 bases and J by 2 bases. This CDR3 spans 16 amino acids. CDR1 is SGHRS, CDR2 YFSETQ, per germline. The CDR3 loop is CASNNGQGLSNTEAFF. Written as DNA, the CDR3 is TGCGCCAGCAACAACGGACAGGGGCTATCCAACACTGAAGCTTTCTTT.

The gene calls are TRBV28 and TRBJ2-7; tentatively, D is TRBD2 (6 bases). The CDR3 extends over 14 amino acids. V lost 3 bases to trimming and J lost 1 base, with 10 bases between them. CDR1 is MDHEN, CDR2 SYDVKM, per germline. CDR3 in amino acids: CASSFGTLSYEQYV. The CDR3 bases are TGTGCCAGCAGTTTTGGGACTCTTTCCTACGAGCAGTACGTC.

This clonotype was recorded a few times. This chain connects TRBV7-9 to TRBJ2-1; D might be TRBD1 (6 bases). Trimming removed 5 bases at V and 6 bases at J, with 14 bases between. This CDR3 has 14 amino acids. CDR1 is SEHNR, CDR2 FQNEAQ, per germline (reference sequence). The CDR3 DNA follows: TGTGCCAGCAGCCCCGGGACACGGGTCAATGAGCAGTTCTTC. Translated, it gives CASSPGTRVNEQFF. The full variable domain, with the rest looked up from reference TRBV7-9 and TRBJ2-1, is DTGVSQNPRHKITKRGQNVTFRCDPISEHNRLYWYRQTLGQGPEFLTYFQNEAQLEKSRLLSDRFSAERPKGSFSTLEIQRTEQGDSAMYLCASSPGTRVNEQFFGPGTRLTVL.

The gene calls are TRBV4-1 and TRBJ1-1; D ambiguous. Per germline, CDR1 MGHRA and CDR2 YSYEKL. Trimming left V 1 base short and J 1 base short, with 10 bases between. The CDR3 totals 15 residues. CDR3 sequence (DNA): TGCGCCAGCAGCCAAGCGGTCCTACCGAACACTGAAGCTTTCTTT. This encodes CASSQAVLPNTEAFF.

The chain combines TRBV7-6 with TRBJ2-6; D gene uncertain. CDR3 length equals 13 residues. Germline loops: CDR1 SGHVS, CDR2 FNYEAQ. Trimming pared 10 bases from V and 4 bases from J, leaving 11 bases between. The CDR3, as DNA: TGTGCCACTCAGGAAATCGGGGCCAACGTCCTGACTTTC. Its protein product is CATQEIGANVLTF.

This clonotype was seen many times. V gene TRBV6-1 combines with J gene TRBJ2-5; TRBD1 agrees at 9 bases. CDR1 is MNHNS and CDR2 is SASEGT in the germline V gene. After removal of 5 bases from V and 5 bases from J, the junction contained 9 bases not matched to a gene. The CDR3 consists of 15 residues. DNA for the CDR3: TGTGCCAGCAGTTGGGGAGAGGGACAGGGCGAGACCCAGTACTTC. Protein product: CASSWGEGQGETQYF.